This T cell receptor beta chain was recovered during a study of cytomegalovirus exposure and HLA in healthy donors. Whole-study findings and limits: Later on, a genetic analysis was performed. It linked a missense variant in DCLRE1C with V- and J-gene trimming of TCR beta. Information on immune exposure was restricted to one variable (CMV serostatus). An analysis that came later showed most CMV-associated TCR beta chains appearing HLA-restricted. Rare TCR sequences dominated, though some public TCRs recurred in many donors.

Amplification used 60 Vbeta primers and 13 Jbeta primers. Using immunoSEQ multiplex PCR, the repertoire was profiled, and TCRdb retains in-frame clones only, with some absent. The sample table includes around 140,000 clones. Concerning this clone: No antigen is known for it.

This CDR3 is 15 amino acids long. V was cut by 1 base and J by 2 bases, with 12 bases left in between. Germline CDR1 PRHDT, CDR2 FYEKMQ (reference sequence). The sample was PBMCs. This clonotype was obtained from a man aged 18 to 29 in good health and CMV-seronegative. The V and J genes are TRBV13 and TRBJ2-7, with D tentatively TRBD1 (6 bases). CDR3 coding DNA: TGTGCCAGCAGCTTAGTGGGGGCCCTTCCCTACGAGCAGTACTTC. Translation: CASSLVGALPYEQYF.